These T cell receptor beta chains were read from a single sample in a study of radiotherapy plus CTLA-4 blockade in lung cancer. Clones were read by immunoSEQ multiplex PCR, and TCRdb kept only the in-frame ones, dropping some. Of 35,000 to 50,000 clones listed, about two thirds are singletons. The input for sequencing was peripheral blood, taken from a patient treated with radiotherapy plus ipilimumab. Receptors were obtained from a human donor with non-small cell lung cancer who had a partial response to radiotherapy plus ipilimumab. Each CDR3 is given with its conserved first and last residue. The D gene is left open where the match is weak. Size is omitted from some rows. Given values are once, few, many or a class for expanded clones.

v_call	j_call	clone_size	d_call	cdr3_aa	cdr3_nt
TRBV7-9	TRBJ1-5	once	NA	CASSSFNQPQHF	TGTGCCAGCAGCTCCTTTAATCAGCCCCAGCATTTT
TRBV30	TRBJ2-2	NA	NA	CAWSVQGTPKLFF	TGTGCCTGGAGTGTGCAGGGCACCCCCAAGCTGTTTTTT
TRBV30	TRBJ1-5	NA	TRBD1	CAWDPGQGAFQPQHF	TGTGCCTGGGACCCCGGACAGGGAGCTTTTCAGCCCCAGCATTTT
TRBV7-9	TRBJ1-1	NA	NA	CASSLGQVGSTEAFF	TGTGCCAGCAGCTTAGGACAGGTGGGGAGCACTGAAGCTTTCTTT
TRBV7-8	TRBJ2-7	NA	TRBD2	CASSEGPSGYYEQYF	TGTGCCAGCAGTGAAGGGCCTAGCGGGTACTACGAGCAGTACTTC
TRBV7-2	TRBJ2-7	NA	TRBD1	CASSLLGRGLYEQYF	TGTGCCAGCAGCTTACTTGGCAGGGGGCTCTACGAGCAGTACTTC
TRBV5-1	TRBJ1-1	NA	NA	CASSLGWGGNTEAFF	TGCGCCAGCAGCTTGGGGTGGGGGGGAAACACTGAAGCTTTCTTT
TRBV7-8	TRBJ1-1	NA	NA	CASSLTASGSERETEAFF	TGTGCCAGCAGTCTCACCGCCTCAGGGTCCGAACGGGAGACTGAAGCTTTCTTT
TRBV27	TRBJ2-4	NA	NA	CASSLTVRGIQYF	TGTGCCAGCAGTCTAACAGTGCGGGGCATTCAGTACTTC
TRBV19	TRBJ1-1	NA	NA	CASSIGTAPNTEAFF	TGTGCCAGTAGTATAGGGACAGCACCGAACACTGAAGCTTTCTTT
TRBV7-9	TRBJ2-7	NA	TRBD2	CASSPRLANYEQYF	TGTGCCAGCAGCCCCCGACTAGCGAACTACGAGCAGTACTTC
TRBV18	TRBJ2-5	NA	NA	CASSGVSPGHLQETQYF	TGTGCCAGCTCAGGGGTTTCACCGGGACACCTCCAAGAGACCCAGTACTTC
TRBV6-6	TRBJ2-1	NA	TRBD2	CASRLAGDTYNEQFF	TGTGCCAGCCGCTTAGCGGGCGATACCTACAATGAGCAGTTCTTC
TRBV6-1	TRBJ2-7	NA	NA	CASNVDRWYEQYF	TGTGCCAGCAACGTCGATCGGTGGTACGAGCAGTACTTC
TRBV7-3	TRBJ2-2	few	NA	CASSFGAGNTGELFF	TGTGCCAGCAGCTTTGGAGCGGGGAACACCGGGGAGCTGTTTTTT
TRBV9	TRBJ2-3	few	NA	CASSSEIPDTQYF	TGTGCCAGCAGCTCAGAAATTCCTGATACGCAGTATTTT
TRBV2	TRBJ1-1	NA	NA	CASSEDLGRRTEAFF	TGTGCCAGCAGTGAAGACCTCGGGAGGCGAACTGAAGCTTTCTTT
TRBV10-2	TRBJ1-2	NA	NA	CASVTENYGYTF	TGCGCCAGCGTAACAGAGAACTATGGCTACACCTTC
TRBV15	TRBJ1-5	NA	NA	CATSRPGSSNQPQHF	TGTGCCACCAGCAGACCGGGGAGTAGCAATCAGCCCCAGCATTTT
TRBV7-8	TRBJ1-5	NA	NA	CASSLEGLQPQHF	TGTGCCAGCAGCTTGGAAGGACTTCAGCCCCAGCATTTT
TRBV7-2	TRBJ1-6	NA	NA	CASSTSGGGAIILPLHF	TGTGCCAGCAGCACATCGGGCGGAGGTGCTATAATTCTACCCCTCCACTTT
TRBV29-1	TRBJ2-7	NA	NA	CSVASAGFPYEQYF	TGCAGCGTTGCATCGGCAGGGTTTCCCTACGAGCAGTACTTC
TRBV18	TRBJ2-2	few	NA	CASSDLQGRTGELFF	TGTGCCAGCTCAGACCTACAGGGTAGGACCGGGGAGCTGTTTTTT
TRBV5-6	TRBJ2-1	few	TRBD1	CASSLGQGGEQFF	TGTGCCAGCAGTCTGGGACAGGGGGGCGAGCAGTTCTTC